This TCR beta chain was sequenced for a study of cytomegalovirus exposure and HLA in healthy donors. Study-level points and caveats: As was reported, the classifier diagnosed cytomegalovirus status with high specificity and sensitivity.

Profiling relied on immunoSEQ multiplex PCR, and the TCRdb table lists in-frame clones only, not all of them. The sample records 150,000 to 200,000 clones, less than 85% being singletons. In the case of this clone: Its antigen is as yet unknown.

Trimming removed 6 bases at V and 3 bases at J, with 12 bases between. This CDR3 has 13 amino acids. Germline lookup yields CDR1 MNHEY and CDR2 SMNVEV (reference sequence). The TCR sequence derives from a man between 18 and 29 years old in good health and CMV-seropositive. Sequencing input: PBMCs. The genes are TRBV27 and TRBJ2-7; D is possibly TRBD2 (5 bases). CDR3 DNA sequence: TGTGCCAGCAGACGAGGGTTGAACTACGAGCAGTACTTC. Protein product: CASRRGLNYEQYF.